This is a list of T cell receptor beta chains from one sample in a study of CD4 and CD8 cells across lung adenocarcinoma regions. TCRdb redid the calling of the PCR reads with MiXCR, one entry per CDR3 protein. This table has 15,000 to 20,000 distinct CDR3 sequences, approximately 50% appearing once. The sequenced material came from CD8+ T cells from the margin of a lung tumor. The receptors derive from a male donor with lung adenocarcinoma. The CD4 and CD8 labels of this study may be unreliable. Each CDR3 is given with its conserved first and last residue. A D gene is named only where the DNA matches it firmly. Size tells how often a clone was seen (once, few, many) or the class of an expanded clone, and some rows leave it out.

j_call clone_size d_call cdr3_length v_call cdr3_nt cdr3_aa
TRBJ2-1 many - 16 TRBV6-1 TGTGCCAGCAAAGACAGGTACTGGGGGACGTACAATGAGCAGTTCTTC CASKDRYWGTYNEQFF
TRBJ2-2 - TRBD2 15 TRBV28 TGTGCCAGCTGGACTAGCGGGAGGGTAAAGGGGGAGCTGTTTTTT CASWTSGRVKGELFF
TRBJ2-1 - - 14 TRBV20-1 TGCAGTGCTCCTGACCGGCGTGGAAGCGATGAGCAGTTCTTC CSAPDRRGSDEQFF
TRBJ2-1 - TRBD1 14 TRBV6-1 TGTGCCAGCAGCCACGACAGGGTCCTCAATACGCAGTTTTTC CASSHDRVLNTQFF
TRBJ1-6 many - 13 TRBV10-3 TGTGCCGTCAGGGAGACCCATCGATCACCCCTCCACTTT CAVRETHRSPLHF
TRBJ2-2 medium-sized - 14 TRBV10-1 TGCGCCAGCAGTCCTCTGGGGGACACCGGGGAGCTGTTTTTT CASSPLGDTGELFF
TRBJ2-1 - - 15 TRBV6-1 TGTGCCAGCAGTCCATTACAGGGTATGGTGAATGAGCAGTTCTTC CASSPLQGMVNEQFF
TRBJ2-1 - - 13 TRBV10-2 TGCGCCAGCAGTGAGCTGGGGAGCAATGAGCAGTTCTTC CASSELGSNEQFF
TRBJ2-3 many TRBD2 15 TRBV27 TGTGCCAGCAGTTTTTCACTAGCGGGAACCGATACGCAGTATTTT CASSFSLAGTDTQYF
TRBJ2-3 - - 13 TRBV4-2 TGTGCCAGCAGCCAAGCCCCCACAGATACGCAGTATTTT CASSQAPTDTQYF
TRBJ1-2 - - 14 TRBV6-1 TGTGCCAGCAGTGAAGTGTCAGGGGAATATGGCTACACCTTC CASSEVSGEYGYTF
TRBJ2-1 - TRBD2 17 TRBV7-6 TGTGCCAGCAGCTTAGGGACTAGCGGGAGTGGACACAATGAGCAGTTCTTC CASSLGTSGSGHNEQFF
TRBJ2-7 - - 13 TRBV27 TGTGCCAGCAGACCCCGAGAAGCAGGCGAGCAGTACTTC CASRPREAGEQYF
TRBJ2-3 - - 11 TRBV6-1 TGTGCCAGCAGTCAGGGGCTGAAGCAGTATTTT CASSQGLKQYF
TRBJ1-4 - TRBD1 14 TRBV12-3/TRBV12-4 TGTGCCAGCAGCCGTAGGACAGGGGGGGAAAAACTGTTTTTT CASSRRTGGEKLFF
TRBJ2-1 - - 15 TRBV6-4 TGTGCCAGCAGTGAACTGGGGGGCTCCTACAATGAGCAGTTCTTC CASSELGGSYNEQFF